These 5 T cell receptor beta chains share one sample of origin, sequenced in a study of human T cells and chemical hapten exposure. MiXCR, run by TCRdb on the RACE reads, gives a single entry per CDR3 protein. The table lists 200,000 to 300,000 distinct CDR3 sequences, 7.5% to 9% of them singletons. Specified time point: pre-sensitization, week 0. Noted treatment: therapeutic diphenylcyclopropenone sensitization with weekly scalp DPC. This specimen was whole blood, taken in connection with sensitization to the hapten diphenylcyclopropenone (DPC). The receptors derive from a woman in her thirties or forties with alopecia areata. Some clones in this sample may be carry-over from other donors' samples.

The table lists this clonotype with many counts. V usage is TRBV5-1 and J usage is TRBJ1-1; 7 positions agree with TRBD1. Germline V gene sequence: CDR1 SGHRS, CDR2 YFSETQ. The CDR3 consists of 15 residues. The trim removed 4 bases at V and 2 bases at J, leaving 8 bases unmatched. For the CDR3, the DNA is TGCGCCAGCAGCCCGAGGGAGGGGGCTAACACTGAAGCTTTCTTT. It translates to CASSPREGANTEAFF.

This clonotype was observed many times. This chain connects TRBV29-1 to TRBJ2-4; tentatively, D is TRBD1 or TRBD2 (6 bases each). V was shortened by 6 bases and J by 6 bases, with 18 bases between the two germline ends. Per the germline V gene, CDR1 is SQVTM and CDR2 is ANQGSEA. CDR3 length: 14 amino acids. The CDR3 sequence: CSVSTGGGRNIQYF. The CDR3 DNA is TGCAGCGTATCAACAGGAGGGGGTAGAAACATTCAGTACTTC. Together with reference TRBV29-1 and TRBJ2-4, the CDR3 gives the full variable domain: SAVISQKPSRDICQRGTSLTIQCQVDSQVTMMFWYRQQPGQSLTLIATANQGSEATYESGFVIDKFPISRPNLTFSTLTVSNMSPEDSSIYLCSVSTGGGRNIQYFGAGTRLSVL.

This chain joins TRBV11-2 and TRBJ2-4; D may be TRBD2 (5 bases). With 4 bases removed from V and 9 bases from J, the gap between germline ends came to 10 bases. Per germline, CDR1 SGHAT and CDR2 FQNNGV. The CDR3 covers 12 residues. CDR3 residues: CASSSNEGIQYF. Written as DNA, the CDR3 is TGTGCCAGCAGCTCGAACGAGGGCATTCAGTACTTC.

This chain links TRBV5-1 with TRBJ2-3; the D gene is possibly TRBD2 (6 bases). The CDR3 totals 16 residues. Between the trimmed V and J ends, which lost 2 bases and 0 bases, there was a span of 13 bases. Germline CDR1 and CDR2: SGHRS and YFSETQ. CDR3 loop: CASSFGTSSSTDTQYF. The CDR3 region has the DNA TGCGCCAGCAGCTTCGGTACTAGCAGCAGCACAGATACGCAGTATTTT.

V usage is TRBV7-9 and J usage is TRBJ2-7; 8 nucleotides match TRBD2. Per germline, CDR1 SEHNR and CDR2 FQNEAQ (reference sequence). V lost 5 bases and J lost 0; bases outside the gene matches: 9. The CDR3 extends over 16 amino acids. The CDR3, as DNA: TGTGCCAGCAGCGCACGGCCGGGACTAGTCTCCTACGAGCAGTACTTC. Translated: CASSARPGLVSYEQYF.